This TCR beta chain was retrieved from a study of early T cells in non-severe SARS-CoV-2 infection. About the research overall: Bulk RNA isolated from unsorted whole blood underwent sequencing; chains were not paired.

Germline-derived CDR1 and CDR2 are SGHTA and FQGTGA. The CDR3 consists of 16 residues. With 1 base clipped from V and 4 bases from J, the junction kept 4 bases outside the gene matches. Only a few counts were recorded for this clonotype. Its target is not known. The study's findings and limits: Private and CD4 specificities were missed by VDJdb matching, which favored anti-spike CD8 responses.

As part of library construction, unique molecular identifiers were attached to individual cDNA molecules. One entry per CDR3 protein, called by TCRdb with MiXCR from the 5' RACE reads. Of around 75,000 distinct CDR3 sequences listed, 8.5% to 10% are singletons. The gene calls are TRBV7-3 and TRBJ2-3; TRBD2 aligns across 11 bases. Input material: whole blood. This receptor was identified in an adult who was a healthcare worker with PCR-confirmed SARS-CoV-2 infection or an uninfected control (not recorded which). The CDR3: CASSLRLAGSPDTQYF. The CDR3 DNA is TGTGCCAGCAGCTTAAGACTAGCGGGATCACCAGATACGCAGTATTTT.